This T cell receptor beta chain originates from a study of blood T cell repertoires in COVID-19. At the level of the study: Acute-phase and convalescent COVID-19 samples originated in the United States, Italy and Spain.

Original analysis: The assay estimated nucleated cells by amplifying reference gene primers. The assay was immunoSEQ multiplex PCR, and TCRdb's table has in-frame clones only and misses some. The V and J calls and clone size are taken from that table; D and trimming were inferred from the DNA. The sample has about 130,000 clones, 92% seen once. The V gene's germline CDR1 is SGHTA and CDR2 FQGNSA. Trimming took 1 base from V and 3 from J, leaving 12 bases between them. The CDR3 has 16 amino acids. While infection was still active, Seattle patients were enrolled and then followed longitudinally. The source material was peripheral blood. This receptor was taken from a man aged 50 to 60 with COVID-19, enrolled during active disease. The chain joins TRBV7-2 to TRBJ2-2, with D unclear. The CDR3 reads CASSLDRGYYTGELFF. Here the CDR3 DNA reads TGTGCCAGCAGCTTAGATCGAGGCTATTACACCGGGGAGCTGTTTTTT.